One and the same sample provided the 23 T cell receptor beta chains below, sequenced in a study of vaccination and CD4 T cells after COVID-19. CD4+ T cells that had been cultured provided DNA sequenced with the Oncomine TCR Beta short-read assay. TCRdb reanalysed the PCR reads using MiXCR and keeps one entry per CDR3 protein. The sample yields about 23,000 distinct CDR3 sequences, around 45% seen once. Treatment: roughly nine-day PBMC culture with coronavirus spike peptide pools or control peptides (ViraFEST assay). Antigens of these TCRs are unknown. This specimen was CD4+ T cells from blood, cultured in vitro, taken before SARS-CoV-2 vaccination. These receptors were obtained from a human donor who received a COVID-19 vaccine.

The chain recombines TRBV10-2 with TRBJ1-3, with 7 positions matching TRBD1. Germline CDR1 WSHSY, CDR2 SAAADI. V lost 6 bases to trimming and J lost 2 bases; unmatched junction nucleotides: 4. The CDR3 consists of 14 residues. CDR3 residues: CASSATGAGNTIYF. CDR3 bases: TGCGCCAGCAGCGCAACAGGGGCTGGAAACACCATATATTTT.

This sequence joins TRBV9 and TRBJ1-6; TRBD1 matches 8 bases. Per germline, CDR1 SGDLS and CDR2 YYNGEE. CDR3 length: 14 residues. Trimming removed 2 bases from V and 8 bases from J; junction bases left unmatched: 3. As DNA, the CDR3 is TGTGCCAGCAGCGTGGGGACAGGCTATTCACCCCTCCACTTT. The encoded protein is CASSVGTGYSPLHF.

The gene calls are TRBV7-9 and TRBJ2-1; 7 bases align to TRBD1. The trim removed 5 bases at V and 1 base at J, leaving 11 bases unmatched. The CDR3 consists of 17 residues. Germline assignment: CDR1 SEHNR and CDR2 FQNEAQ (reference sequence). CDR3 nucleotides: TGTGCCAGCAGCCCGCGACAGGGCGCACTATCCTACAATGAGCAGTTCTTC. It specifies CASSPRQGALSYNEQFF.

There are a few counts of this clonotype. This rearrangement joins TRBV5-1 to TRBJ1-2; D remains ambiguous. Trimming cost V 4 bases and J 3 bases, with 7 bases left between them. The V gene's germline CDR1 is SGHRS and CDR2 YFSETQ. The CDR3 runs 12 residues. The CDR3 loop is CASSNGYYGYTF. The CDR3 DNA follows: TGCGCCAGCAGCAACGGGTACTATGGCTACACCTTC.

This chain uses TRBV11-3 with TRBJ1-1, with D unresolved. V was trimmed by 1 base and J by 3 bases, leaving 6 bases between them. CDR1 is SGHNT and CDR2 is YENEEA in the germline V gene. The length of the CDR3 is 13 residues. DNA for the CDR3: TGTGCCAGCAGCTTAGTCTCCGACACTGAAGCTTTCTTT. It yields the protein CASSLVSDTEAFF.

The rearrangement links TRBV7-9 to TRBJ2-5; D is unclear. Between the trimmed V and J ends, which lost 8 bases and 2 bases, there was a span of 9 bases. The CDR3 sequence is 12 residues long. CDR1 SEHNR and CDR2 FQNEAQ come from the germline V gene (reference sequence). CDR3: CASGVGQETQYF. The CDR3 DNA is TGTGCCAGCGGGGTTGGGCAAGAGACCCAGTACTTC.

The V gene is TRBV20-1, the J gene TRBJ1-2; D is undetermined. Per germline, CDR1 DFQATT and CDR2 SNEGSKA (reference sequence). The V end lost 8 bases, the J end lost 4 bases, and 23 bases lay between the germline ends. The CDR3 runs to 15 residues. DNA for the CDR3: TGCAGTCCTCGGGGTGAGGAGCCAAAGTCCTATGGCTACACCTTC. Translating it yields CSPRGEEPKSYGYTF.

This clonotype was counted a few times. The chain uses TRBV5-6 and TRBJ1-2; perhaps TRBD1 as D (5 bases). With 3 bases removed from V and 7 bases from J, the gap between germline ends came to 16 bases. The CDR3 has 14 residues. Germline V lookup: CDR1 SGHDT, CDR2 YYEEEE. In nucleotides, the CDR3 is TGTGCCAGCAGCTCGGGACGGCCGGGTCGTGGCTACACCTTC. This codes for CASSSGRPGRGYTF.

This chain connects TRBV14 to TRBJ1-2; D possibly corresponds to TRBD1 (5 bases). The V and J ends lost 0 bases and 8 bases respectively, with 13 bases between them. CDR1 is SGHDN, CDR2 FVKESK, per germline. This CDR3 comprises 14 residues. CDR3 bases: TGTGCCAGCAGCCAAGAGTGGGCAGGGCGCGGCTACACCTTC. Amino acids: CASSQEWAGRGYTF.

This clonotype was counted a few times. The chain is built from TRBV6-1 and TRBJ1-1, with a tentative D call TRBD1 (6 bases). V lost 5 bases to trimming and J lost 4 bases, with 14 bases between them. From germline, CDR1 is MNHNS and CDR2 SASEGT. The CDR3 runs to 14 residues. The CDR3 DNA is TGTGCCAGCAGTACTCAGGGGTTCGGCACTGAAGCTTTCTTT. Protein: CASSTQGFGTEAFF.

The chain uses TRBV12-3 or TRBV12-4 and TRBJ2-7, with 14 bases aligning to TRBD2. This CDR3 region has 16 residues. Losses at the gene ends were 4 bases for V and 9 bases for J; bases not matched to a gene: 11. The CDR3 loop is CASSSGLAGATKGQYF. CDR3 coding DNA: TGTGCCAGCAGTTCGGGACTAGCGGGGGCCACCAAGGGGCAGTACTTC.

This clonotype was detected only a few times. This chain joins TRBV7-2 and TRBJ2-3; 8 positions match TRBD1. The trim removed 5 bases at V and 2 bases at J, leaving 6 bases unmatched. The CDR3 totals 15 residues. Germline values: CDR1 SGHTA, CDR2 FQGNSA. This CDR3 reads CASSPTGQDTDTQYF. Written as DNA, the CDR3 is TGTGCCAGCAGCCCTACGGGACAGGACACAGATACGCAGTATTTT.

Written as DNA, the CDR3 is TGTGCCATCAGTGGGGGACAGGGGGATTCACCCCTCCACTTT. Protein product: CAISGGQGDSPLHF. The chain carries TRBV10-3 and TRBJ1-6; 11 bases align to TRBD1. V was clipped by 4 bases and J by 8 bases; unmatched bases: 1. There are 14 residues in the CDR3. Germline CDR1 is ENHRY and CDR2 is SYGVKD.

This clonotype occurred a few times. The rearrangement links TRBV7-8 to TRBJ2-3, with D perhaps matching TRBD2 (6 bases). Germline CDR1 reads SGHVS; CDR2 reads FQNEAQ. The CDR3 has 15 amino acids. Between the trimmed V and J ends, which lost 2 bases and 3 bases, there was a span of 12 bases. The CDR3 protein is CASSLMGGVTDTQYF. The CDR3 DNA reads TGTGCCAGCAGCTTAATGGGGGGTGTAACAGATACGCAGTATTTT.

The chain combines TRBV28 with TRBJ1-2; 7 bases agree with TRBD1. Germline V CDR1 and CDR2: MDHEN, SYDVKM. The CDR3 totals 19 residues. The trim removed 4 bases at V and 1 base at J, leaving 18 bases unmatched. Here the CDR3 reads CASSSPGDSLATINYGYTF. The CDR3 nucleotides are TGTGCCAGCAGTTCACCCGGGGACAGCCTTGCTACTATTAACTATGGCTACACCTTC.

The rearrangement joins TRBV12-5 to TRBJ1-2; D perhaps matches TRBD1 (5 bases). From germline, CDR1 is LGHNT and CDR2 FRNRAP. The CDR3 has 14 residues. Deletions cut 4 bases from V and 3 bases from J, with 12 bases between. The CDR3 reads CASGSPGFDYGYTF. DNA for the CDR3: TGTGCTAGTGGTTCCCCAGGGTTTGACTATGGCTACACCTTC.

This clonotype was seen more than once but under ten times. The V call is TRBV6-1, the J call TRBJ2-1, with TRBD2 matching 8 bases. After removal of 6 bases from V and 8 bases from J, the junction contained 9 bases not matched to a gene. The germline gives CDR1 MNHNS, CDR2 SASEGT. The CDR3 totals 14 residues. The CDR3 protein is CASREPGLGDEQFF. CDR3 bases: TGTGCCAGCAGAGAACCGGGACTAGGGGATGAGCAGTTCTTC.

A few counts support this clonotype. The chain is built from TRBV7-7 and TRBJ2-1; D possibly corresponds to TRBD2 (5 bases). CDR3 length equals 15 residues. Trimming left V 2 bases short and J 9 bases short, with 17 bases between. Per the germline V gene, CDR1 is SSHAT and CDR2 is FNYEAQ (reference sequence). In DNA, the CDR3 is TGTGCCAGCAGCTTACACGGGGAGAGTAGTAGTGAGCAGTTCTTC. Protein product: CASSLHGESSSEQFF.

The sample holds a few counts of this clonotype. The rearrangement uses TRBV24-1 and TRBJ2-5; 8 bases map to TRBD1. CDR1 is KGHDR, CDR2 SFDVKD, per germline. CDR3 size: 15 residues. J lost 3 bases, V lost 0 bases, and 2 bases had no gene match. The CDR3 here is CATSDLGTGKETQYF. The CDR3 coding sequence is TGTGCCACCAGTGATTTGGGGACAGGCAAAGAGACCCAGTACTTC.

The chain is built from TRBV30 and TRBJ2-1, with 11 bases aligning to TRBD2. The J segment lost 7 bases and the V segment lost 0 bases, leaving 5 bases of the junction unmatched. The CDR3 consists of 15 residues. Germline loops: CDR1 GTSNPN, CDR2 SVGIG (reference sequence). CDR3 sequence (DNA): TGTGCCTGGAGTGTCGTAGCGGGGGGGCGGAATGAGCAGTTCTTC. Amino acids: CAWSVVAGGRNEQFF.

Here the CDR3 DNA reads TGTGCCAGCTCCGCCACACCGGGACAAGAGACCCAGTACTTC. It specifies CASSATPGQETQYF. The chain carries TRBV18 and TRBJ2-5; a weak D match, TRBD2 (5 bases). This CDR3 is 14 amino acids long. The V gene lost 6 bases and the J gene lost 2 bases, with 13 bases spanning the gap. Germline assignment: CDR1 KGHSH and CDR2 LQKENI.

The chain has TRBV6-4 and TRBJ1-2; TRBD1 matches at 8 bases. CDR3 size: 13 residues. From germline, CDR1 is MRHNA and CDR2 SNTAGT. V was pared by 5 bases and J by 6 bases, with 5 bases of the junction left unmatched. The CDR3, as DNA: TGTGCCAGCAGTCGGACAGGGAGGGATGGCTACACCTTC. As protein: CASSRTGRDGYTF.

This clonotype turned up a few times. The rearrangement joins TRBV12-3 or TRBV12-4 to TRBJ1-1; no clear D. The CDR3 loop spans 12 amino acids. Trimming took 7 bases from V and 2 from J, leaving 8 bases between them. The CDR3 loop reads CASNALNTEAFF. In DNA, the CDR3 is TGTGCCAGCAATGCCTTAAACACTGAAGCTTTCTTT.